The entry that follows covers one T cell receptor beta chain sequence. Antigen: not known. This sample was included in a study of vaccination effects on CD4 cells after COVID-19. Sequenced by immunoSEQ multiplex PCR; TCRdb stores in-frame clones only, minus some. The table lists about 65,000 clones, approximately 76% of them singletons. Ahead of sequencing, the ViraFEST assay grew antigen-specific CD4+ T cells using viral peptide pools. Following 10 days of culture, CD4+ T cells were isolated. Neither prior SARS-CoV-2 infection nor positive nucleocapsid antibodies were present in the vaccine recipients. PBMC were cultured at around 2 million per well with roughly 9.7 IU/ml IL-2 and 9 to 10 ug/ml peptides. Replacing half the medium with IL-2 medium was done on days 3 and 7. Points from the study as a whole: Clonal contraction was marked in infection- and vaccine-induced clones late after vaccination.

The CDR3 totals 13 residues. V was cut by 1 base and J by 2 bases, with 5 bases left in between. Germline assignment: CDR1 SNHLY and CDR2 FYNNEI. The clonotype comes from a human donor who received a COVID-19 vaccine. This rearrangement joins TRBV2 to TRBJ1-1, with D hard to call. Sequenced here: CD4+ T cells from PBMCs cultured with HCoV-NL63 spike peptides, sampled before COVID-19 vaccination. The CDR3 is CASSEGRNTEAFF. CDR3 in DNA: TGTGCCAGCAGTGAAGGAAGAAACACTGAAGCTTTCTTT.